One sample yielded the 27 T cell receptor beta chains listed below, sequenced in a study of blood T cell repertoires in COVID-19. Measured with immunoSEQ multiplex PCR; TCRdb has only the in-frame clones, and not every one. The sample shows about 200,000 clones, roughly four fifths of them seen only once. The source material was peripheral blood. These receptor sequences come from a woman aged 80 or over with COVID-19, enrolled during active disease.

A few counts support this clone. The rearrangement uses TRBV21-1 and TRBJ1-2; the table's TRBD1 call for D was not verified on the DNA. TRBV21-1 is tagged as a pseudogene. CDR3 size: 14 residues. The CDR3 spells CARSVVDRENGYTF. The CDR3 nucleotides are TGTGCCAGATCAGTTGTGGACAGAGAGAATGGCTACACCTTC.

DNA of the CDR3: TGTGCCAGCAGCGTAGGGGGGGAGTACACTGAAGCTTTCTTT. Translating it yields CASSVGGEYTEAFF. This rearrangement joins TRBV9 to TRBJ1-1; tentative D call: TRBD1 (5 bases). CDR1 and CDR2 from the germline V gene are SGDLS and YYNGEE. V shed 0 bases and J shed 3 bases, with 9 bases lying between them. The CDR3 is made up of 14 amino acids. Full variable domain (outside the CDR3, taken from reference TRBV9 and TRBJ1-1): DSGVTQTPKHLITATGQRVTLRCSPRSGDLSVYWYQQSLDQGLQFLIQYYNGEERAKGNILERFSAQQFPDLHSELNLSSLELGDSALYFCASSVGGEYTEAFFGQGTRLTVV.

The J gene is TRBJ1-6, the V gene TRBV5-4; D gene unclear. V lost 0 bases and J lost 9, with 16 bases in between. Germline CDR1 SGHNT, CDR2 YYREEE (reference sequence). The CDR3 sequence is 16 residues long. The CDR3 loop is CASSLAKGLSGSPLHF. DNA for the CDR3: TGTGCCAGCAGCTTGGCTAAAGGACTTTCCGGTTCACCCCTCCACTTT.

V is TRBV18 and J is TRBJ2-2; a possible D gene is TRBD1 (5 bases). Trimming took 2 bases from V and 0 from J, leaving 10 bases between them. Germline V gives CDR1 KGHSH, CDR2 LQKENI. The CDR3 is made up of 16 amino acids. This CDR3 reads CASSPGQGPNTGELFF. In DNA form, the CDR3 reads TGTGCCAGCTCACCAGGGCAGGGTCCGAACACCGGGGAGCTGTTTTTT.

The chain carries TRBV5-1 and TRBJ2-2, with 8 bases lining up with TRBD2. CDR3 size: 16 residues. With 4 bases clipped from V and 2 bases from J, the junction kept 7 bases outside the gene matches. Germline loops: CDR1 SGHRS, CDR2 YFSETQ. The CDR3: CASSKLAERNTGELFF. The CDR3 DNA reads as TGCGCCAGCAGCAAACTAGCGGAGCGCAACACCGGGGAGCTGTTTTTT.

CDR3 residues: CASSFRGFSYNEQFF. The CDR3, as DNA: TGTGCCAGCAGCTTCAGAGGGTTCTCCTACAATGAGCAGTTCTTC. The V and J genes are TRBV5-8 and TRBJ2-1; a possible D gene is TRBD2 (5 bases). Germline V lookup: CDR1 SGHTS, CDR2 YDEGEE. The CDR3 is 15 residues long. V dropped 2 bases and J dropped 0 bases, with 9 bases sitting between them.

The V call is TRBV7-2, the J call TRBJ1-3, with 8 nucleotides matching TRBD1. Germline-derived CDR1 and CDR2 are SGHTA and FQGNSA. After removal of 1 base from V and 5 bases from J, the junction contained 1 base not matched to a gene. This CDR3 comprises 14 residues. CDR3 protein: CASSLGTGRNTIYF. CDR3 DNA: TGTGCCAGCAGCTTAGGGACAGGGCGAAACACCATATATTTT.

This sequence joins TRBV18 and TRBJ1-1, with a possible D match to TRBD1 (6 bases). Germline CDR1 and CDR2: KGHSH and LQKENI. V gave up 0 bases and J gave up 1 base, with 15 bases separating them. The CDR3 loop spans 17 amino acids. The CDR3 sequence is CASSPPGRDRPNTEAFF. Written as DNA, the CDR3 is TGTGCCAGCTCACCACCGGGGAGAGACAGGCCGAACACTGAAGCTTTCTTT.

The chain joins TRBV18 to TRBJ2-1, with 7 bases that match TRBD1. The CDR3 is 15 amino acids. CDR1 and CDR2 from the germline V gene are KGHSH and LQKENI. The V and J ends lost 4 bases and 6 bases, in that order; junction bases with no gene match: 9. The DNA of the CDR3 is TGTGCCAGCTCACTATTCACAGGGGCCCCCAATGAGCAGTTCTTC. Translating it yields CASSLFTGAPNEQFF.

The genes are TRBV9 and TRBJ2-1; possibly TRBD2 for D (6 bases). Germline values: CDR1 SGDLS, CDR2 YYNGEE. This CDR3 has 14 residues. Trimming left V 0 bases short and J 5 bases short, with 9 bases between. The CDR3 DNA reads as TGTGCCAGCAGCGTAGTGGGGGGTAACAATGAGCAGTTCTTC. This translates into CASSVVGGNNEQFF.

This clone was counted only a few times. Different DNA sequences within this sample yield the same CDR3. This chain uses TRBV2 with TRBJ1-5, with 11 bases lining up with TRBD1. The CDR3 sequence is 14 residues long. Unmatched junction bases numbered 3, after V lost 7 bases and J lost 4 bases. Per germline, CDR1 SNHLY and CDR2 FYNNEI. DNA of the CDR3: TGTGCCAGCACGGGGACAGGGGGAAATCAGCCCCAGCATTTT. It is translated as CASTGTGGNQPQHF.

The chain couples TRBV4-1 to TRBJ2-1; TRBD2 might be the D (5 bases). The CDR3 runs 14 residues. Trimming cost V 1 base and J 10 bases, with 14 bases left between them. Germline V gene data show CDR1 as MGHRA and CDR2 as YSYEKL. The CDR3 DNA is TGCGCCAGCAGCCAAGGAGGGCGTTCCACGGAGCAGTTCTTC. Its translation is CASSQGGRSTEQFF.

In this sample, this clone turned up once. The chain couples TRBV5-1 to TRBJ2-5, with 7 bases identical to TRBD2. Per the germline V gene, CDR1 is SGHRS and CDR2 is YFSETQ. The CDR3 runs to 15 residues. The J segment lost 1 base and the V segment lost 1 base, leaving 4 bases of the junction unmatched. CDR3 nucleotide sequence: TGCGCCAGCAGCTTGCCTAGCGGATCCCAAGAGACCCAGTACTTC. Translating gives CASSLPSGSQETQYF.

The chain links TRBV11-2 to TRBJ2-5; no reliable D call. CDR1 is SGHAT and CDR2 is FQNNGV in the germline V gene. V gave up 8 bases and J gave up 5 bases, with 12 bases separating them. This CDR3 has 12 amino acids. The CDR3 sequence is CASSSISETQYF. DNA for the CDR3: TGTGCCAGCTCCAGTATTTCGGAGACCCAGTACTTC.

The chain is built from TRBV18 and TRBJ1-1; no clear D. Germline V CDR1 and CDR2: KGHSH, LQKENI. This CDR3 spans 13 amino acids. Trimming removed 3 bases from V and 2 bases from J, with 7 bases in between. CDR3 sequence reads: CASSPQVNTEAFF. The CDR3 DNA sequence: TGTGCCAGCTCACCGCAGGTTAACACTGAAGCTTTCTTT.

The V gene is TRBV7-2, the J gene TRBJ1-1, with D possibly TRBD1 on 5 matching bases. The CDR3 is 14 amino acids. Looked up from germline, CDR1 is SGHTA and CDR2 is FQGNSA. Trimming removed 6 bases at V and 4 bases at J, with 15 bases between. The CDR3 DNA follows: TGTGCCAGCAGAGAACGACAGCCAGGCACTGAAGCTTTCTTT. This codes for CASRERQPGTEAFF.

This clone was observed a few times. The V and J genes are TRBV7-9 and TRBJ1-1; D ambiguous. CDR3 length: 12 residues. V was cut by 4 bases and J by 5 bases, with 8 bases left in between. Germline V gives CDR1 SEHNR, CDR2 FQNEAQ (reference sequence). CDR3 DNA: TGTGCCAGCAGCTCCGTGAGTACTGAAGCTTTCTTT. Translation: CASSSVSTEAFF.

V and J are TRBV11-2 and TRBJ1-2, with D unclear. This CDR3 contains 15 residues. In germline, CDR1 is SGHAT, CDR2 FQNNGV. Trimming removed 5 bases at V and 2 bases at J, with 15 bases between. The CDR3 DNA sequence: TGTGCCAGCAGCCCCCGAGTGGGCCACAACTATGGCTACACCTTC. Its translation is CASSPRVGHNYGYTF.

The chain joins TRBV5-1 to TRBJ1-1, with a possible D match to TRBD1 (6 bases). The CDR3 consists of 16 residues. V dropped 3 bases and J dropped 5 bases, with 20 bases sitting between them. Germline V gives CDR1 SGHRS, CDR2 YFSETQ. CDR3 DNA: TGCGCCAGCAGCTCGGGCCTCGGCAGGGGAGGGACTGAAGCTTTCTTT. Translating it yields CASSSGLGRGGTEAFF. Using reference TRBV5-1 and TRBJ1-1 for the parts outside the CDR3, the full variable domain is KAGVTQTPRYLIKTRGQQVTLSCSPISGHRSVSWYQQTPGQGLQFLFEYFSETQRNKGNFPGRFSGRQFSNSRSEMNVSTLELGDSALYLCASSSGLGRGGTEAFFGQGTRLTVV.

V gene TRBV18 combines with J gene TRBJ1-5; unclear D gene. CDR3 size: 14 residues. Germline assignment: CDR1 KGHSH and CDR2 LQKENI. The V end lost 2 bases, the J end lost 6 bases, and 11 bases lay between the germline ends. The CDR3, as DNA: TGTGCCAGCTCACCAGGAGGCGCGGTTCAGCCCCAGCATTTT. The encoded protein is CASSPGGAVQPQHF. Drawing the rest from reference TRBV18 and TRBJ1-5, the complete variable domain is NAGVMQNPRHLVRRRGQEARLRCSPMKGHSHVYWYRQLPEEGLKFMVYLQKENIIDESGMPKERFSAEFPKEGPSILRIQQVVRGDSAAYFCASSPGGAVQPQHFGDGTRLSIL.

This chain connects TRBV4-2 to TRBJ1-1; 7 nucleotides match TRBD1. The V and J ends lost 7 bases and 0 bases, in that order; junction bases with no gene match: 8. This CDR3 region has 15 residues. The germline V gene has CDR1 LGHNA and CDR2 YNFKEQ. The CDR3 sequence is CASTPDRVMNTEAFF. The CDR3 DNA is TGTGCCAGCACGCCAGACAGGGTCATGAACACTGAAGCTTTCTTT.

The chain is built from TRBV29-1 and TRBJ1-1, with D perhaps TRBD1 (5 bases). The V and J ends lost 7 bases and 3 bases respectively, with 12 bases between them. The CDR3 sequence is 12 residues long. Germline CDR1 and CDR2: SQVTM and ANQGSEA. CDR3 region: CSAEGLDTEAFF. The CDR3 DNA reads TGCAGCGCTGAGGGACTTGACACTGAAGCTTTCTTT.

CDR3 region: CASSPNRGRQPQHF. CDR3 bases: TGTGCCAGCAGCCCCAACAGGGGACGACAGCCCCAGCATTTT. The J gene is TRBJ1-5, the V gene TRBV7-8, with 7 bases fitting TRBD1. With 5 bases clipped from V and 7 bases from J, the junction kept 8 bases outside the gene matches. CDR1 and CDR2 (germline): SGHVS, FQNEAQ. The CDR3 sequence is 14 residues long.

This clone came up once. The chain couples TRBV25-1 to TRBJ1-5, with TRBD1 matching over 9 bases. The V gene end was trimmed by 4 bases and the J gene end by 6 bases; junction bases not matched to a gene: 13. Germline V gene sequence: CDR1 MGHDK, CDR2 SYGVNS. This CDR3 is 17 amino acids long. The CDR3 DNA reads as TGTGCCAGCAGTGCTTCCCCCGGGACAGGGCAGGGTCAGCCCCAGCATTTT. It yields the protein CASSASPGTGQGQPQHF.

The chain joins TRBV3-1 (or the pseudogene TRBV3-2) to TRBJ2-1, with TRBD2 identical over 7 bases. The CDR3 totals 14 residues. V lost 1 base to trimming and J lost 8 bases; unmatched junction nucleotides: 5. The germline gives CDR1 LGHDT, CDR2 YNNKEL (reference sequence). The CDR3 loop is CASSQVASGHEQFF. CDR3 in DNA: TGTGCCAGCAGCCAAGTCGCTAGCGGACATGAGCAGTTCTTC.

This clone came up once. The genes are TRBV7-6 and TRBJ2-2; 7 bases agree with TRBD2. The CDR3 is 17 residues long. V shed 5 bases and J 5 bases; nucleotides not matched to a gene: 14. The V gene's germline CDR1 is SGHVS and CDR2 FNYEAQ. This chain's CDR3 is CASSKREAGVMTGELFF. The CDR3 bases are TGTGCCAGCAGCAAGAGGGAGGCGGGAGTAATGACCGGGGAGCTGTTTTTT.

V usage is TRBV7-8 and J usage is TRBJ1-1, with D perhaps TRBD1 (5 bases). The V end lost 5 bases, the J end lost 2 bases, and 18 bases lay between the germline ends. This CDR3 has 16 residues. Germline loops: CDR1 SGHVS, CDR2 FQNEAQ. The CDR3, as DNA: TGTGCCAGCAGCGGCTCTCGGGGGAATCGCAACACTGAAGCTTTCTTT. This encodes CASSGSRGNRNTEAFF.